This T cell receptor beta chain was profiled in a study of blood T cells in healthy people across ages (dated by TCRdb to about 2015). The study in broad terms: In model experiments, template switching captured roughly one uniquely barcoded TCR beta cDNA molecule for every two T cells. Donors were grouped into four age groups: young (average roughly 16 years), middle-aged (roughly 37), aged (about 60) and long-lived (about 89). To avoid experimental bias, donors of different ages were randomly spread across the sequencing lanes. The study measured age-related changes in TCR beta repertoire diversity using deep sequencing normalized with unique cDNA molecular identifiers. For two donors (one aged 18 to 30 and one aged 80 or older), the study analyzed two additional independent replicas of 1 million unique cDNA reads from the same blood draw.

This clonotype was detected many times. Its target antigen remains unknown. No qualities accompany the bases; no much larger clone lies one base away. The donors were around 39 Caucasian individuals from Russia, aged roughly 6 to 90 years, who were systemically healthy. Each donor gave around 9.8 milliliters of peripheral blood, collected into EDTA-treated Vacutainer tubes. Ficoll-Paque density-gradient centrifugation was used to isolate PBMCs, with at least 6.5 million per sample. Trizol reagent was used to extract total RNA from PBMCs, with at least 6 micrograms per sample. For every donor, flow cytometry on a PBMC aliquot measured the percentage of naive CD45RAhigh/CD27high T cells. Overall study outcomes, separate from this receptor: As age increased, observed TCR beta diversity per million T cells dropped in a roughly linear way, and a significant reduction was already evident by age about 40. Estimates of total diversity based on one million sequenced T cells were considered lower bounds and underestimates. Because the CMV infection status of the donors was unknown, age-related changes in expanded clonotypes may potentially have been confounded. The percentage of naive T cells measured by flow cytometry correlated strongly with observed TCR beta diversity. Compared with the aged group, the long-lived group had more naive CD4+ T cells, fewer expanded clones and increased TCR diversity, suggesting age selection. Conclusive comparison of naive and antigen-experienced compartments was prevented by the profiling of bulk unsorted PBMCs.

The protocol used for the library was 5' RACE. Sequencing took place on an Illumina HiSeq 2500. A second PCR of 7 to 11 cycles was performed with a sample-barcoded 5' primer and a J-beta primer mix. A unique molecular identifier was introduced onto each TCR beta cDNA molecule by a template-switch 5' adaptor carrying 12 random nucleotides. At least 2.5 million CDR3-containing paired-end reads were obtained from each sample. First-strand cDNA was synthesized from all RNA with the Mint cDNA synthesis kit, primed by a TRBC-specific oligonucleotide. Following uracil-DNA glycosylase treatment, a first 18-cycle PCR with universal primers M1SS and BC2_uni_R was performed on all cDNA. Concerning the study's data processing: Normalization of each sample was performed by random selection of 1 million high-quality reads, each carrying a distinct molecular identifier. Reads sharing molecular identifiers were discarded rather than binned into consensus sequences. MiTCR, with a Q25 quality threshold and the strictest error-elimination algorithm, was used for CDR3 identification, clonotype clustering and error correction. A nonparametric unseen species model with Euler transformation was used to estimate a lower bound on total TCR beta diversity. Through fastp at Q25 and MiXCR, TCRdb rebuilt clones from the public reads, retaining in-frame beta chains. A single entry per CDR3 protein holds the most common genes and DNA from its merged rows. The V and J calls shown here were made by TCRdb, not taken from the authors' results. In this sample the table shows over 1,500,000 distinct CDR3 sequences, about 49% of which occur a single time. Jointly, the top ten make up approximately 2.1% of the sample.

CDR1 is given as DFQATT and CDR2 as SNEGSKA, both from the germline V gene (reference sequence). The V end gives up 6 bases and the J end 5 bases, leaving 5 bases in the junction not matched to a gene. The CDR3 runs 13 residues from the cysteine to the phenylalanine. Kept here is only the CDR3 DNA, which spans 39 bases and is read in frame from base 1. Sequencing input: blood. Recombination joined TRBV20-1 with TRBJ2-5, with TRBD2 identical over 11 junction bases. The clonotype originates from a woman aged 40 to 50 in good health. In nucleotide form, the sequence is TGCAGTGCCACTAGCGGGGGAAGGGAGACCCAGTACTTC. Its translation reads: CSATSGGRETQYF.